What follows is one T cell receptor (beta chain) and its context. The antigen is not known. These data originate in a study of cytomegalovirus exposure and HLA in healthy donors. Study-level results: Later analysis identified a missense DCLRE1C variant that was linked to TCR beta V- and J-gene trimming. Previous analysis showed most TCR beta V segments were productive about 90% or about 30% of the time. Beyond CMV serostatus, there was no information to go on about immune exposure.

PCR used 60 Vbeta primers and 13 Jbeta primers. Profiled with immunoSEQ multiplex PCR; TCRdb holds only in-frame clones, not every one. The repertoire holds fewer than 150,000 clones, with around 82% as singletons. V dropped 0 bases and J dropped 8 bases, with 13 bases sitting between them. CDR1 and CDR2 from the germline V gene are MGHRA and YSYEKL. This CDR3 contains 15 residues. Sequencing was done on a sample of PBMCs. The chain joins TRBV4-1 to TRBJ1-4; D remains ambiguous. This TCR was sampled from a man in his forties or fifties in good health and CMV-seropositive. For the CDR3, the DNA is TGCGCCAGCAGCCAAGAACTCGGATGGAGGGAAAAACTGTTTTTT. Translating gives CASSQELGWREKLFF.